The 28 T cell receptor beta chains presented below share a single source sample, sequenced in a study of blood T cells in healthy people across ages. Sample-barcoded 5' priming and a J-beta primer mix drove a second PCR of roughly 6 to 12 cycles. MiXCR was run by TCRdb on the 5' RACE reads, yielding one entry per CDR3 protein. The sample includes 1.2 million to 1.5 million distinct CDR3 sequences, 42% seen only once; the top ten take 7.9%. Input material: blood. These receptor sequences come from a woman aged 18 to 35 in good health.

The chain combines TRBV6-5 with TRBJ2-7; TRBD1 matches at 7 bases. V lost 5 bases to trimming and J lost 2 bases; unmatched junction nucleotides: 6. The CDR3 contains 14 residues. Germline lookup yields CDR1 MNHEY and CDR2 SVGAGI. The CDR3 sequence is CASSTVDRPYEQYF. The DNA for the CDR3 is TGTGCCAGCAGTACCGTGGACAGGCCCTACGAGCAGTACTTC.

This clonotype has a handful of counts. The chain is built from TRBV7-2 and TRBJ1-4, with D unresolved. The germline V gene has CDR1 SGHTA and CDR2 FQGNSA. The CDR3 spans 13 residues. Trimming removed 1 base from V and 8 bases from J, with 8 bases in between. The DNA for the CDR3 is TGTGCCAGCAGCTTAGAACCTGAGGAAAAACTGTTTTTT. It codes for CASSLEPEEKLFF. The full variable domain, its missing parts supplied by reference TRBV7-2 and TRBJ1-4, is GAGVSQSPSNKVTEKGKDVELRCDPISGHTALYWYRQSLGQGLEFLIYFQGNSAPDKSGLPSDRFSAERTGGSVSTLTIQRTQQEDSAVYLCASSLEPEEKLFFGSGTQLSVL.

To note about this clonotype: This may arise from a read error, as a much more abundant clone is one base away. The V and J genes are TRBV29-1 and TRBJ2-5, with D possibly being TRBD2 (7 bases). The germline CDR1 and CDR2 sequences are SQVTM and ANQGSEA. The CDR3 runs to 12 residues. This CDR3 reads CSVVSTGRAQSF. The CDR3 region has the DNA TGCAGCGTCGTTTCCACAGGGAGGGCCCAGTCCTTC.

This clonotype was observed a single time. The V and J genes are TRBV2 and TRBJ1-4; perhaps TRBD1 as D (6 bases). Germline loops: CDR1 SNHLY, CDR2 FYNNEI. This CDR3 is built from 12 residues. Trimming shortened V by 4 bases and J by 8 bases, and 8 bases separated the two germline ends. In DNA form, the CDR3 reads TGTGCCAGCAGTGGGGGACAAGAAAAACTGTTTTTT. Protein sequence: CASSGGQEKLFF.

The V call is TRBV20-1, the J call TRBJ1-2; TRBD1 matches at 7 bases. Looked up from germline, CDR1 is DFQATT and CDR2 is SNEGSKA (reference sequence). The CDR3 has 14 amino acids. V shed 0 bases and J 4 bases; nucleotides not matched to a gene: 5. CDR3 nucleotide sequence: TGCAGTGCTAGAGAAGGGGGACAGTTCTATGGCTACACCTTC. Amino acids: CSAREGGQFYGYTF.

CDR3 coding DNA: TGTGCCAGCAGCTGGGGGACAGGACTCTACAATGAGCAGTTCTTC. It translates to CASSWGTGLYNEQFF. The V call is TRBV7-9, the J call TRBJ2-1; 8 positions agree with TRBD1. After removal of 4 bases from V and 3 bases from J, the junction contained 5 bases not matched to a gene. Looked up from germline, CDR1 is SEHNR and CDR2 is FQNEAQ (reference sequence). The CDR3 is 15 residues long.

This clonotype was picked up many times. The chain carries TRBV13 and TRBJ2-3; 8 bases agree with TRBD1. The trim removed 5 bases at V and 1 base at J, leaving 8 bases unmatched. The CDR3 sequence is 16 residues long. The germline gives CDR1 PRHDT, CDR2 FYEKMQ (reference sequence). The DNA of the CDR3 is TGTGCCAGCAGCGCTTTCGGGACAGGTGGCACAGATACGCAGTATTTT. Protein: CASSAFGTGGTDTQYF. Supplemented by reference TRBV13 and TRBJ2-3, the full variable domain reads AAGVIQSPRHLIKEKRETATLKCYPIPRHDTVYWYQQGPGQDPQFLISFYEKMQSDKGSIPDRFSAQQFSDYHSELNMSSLELGDSALYFCASSAFGTGGTDTQYFGPGTRLTVL.

The chain has TRBV5-1 and TRBJ2-3, with TRBD1 matching 7 bases. The CDR3 runs to 16 residues. From germline, CDR1 is SGHRS and CDR2 YFSETQ. The trim removed 7 bases at V and 0 bases at J, leaving 11 bases unmatched. The CDR3 region is CASARAGTASTDTQYF. CDR3 coding DNA: TGCGCCAGCGCAAGAGCCGGGACAGCTAGCACAGATACGCAGTATTTT.

The V call is TRBV6-4, the J call TRBJ2-5, with D unresolved. With 4 bases removed from V and 4 bases from J, the gap between germline ends came to 10 bases. CDR3 length equals 13 residues. CDR1 MRHNA and CDR2 SNTAGT come from the germline V gene. This CDR3 is CASSAGPGETQYF. DNA for the CDR3: TGTGCCAGCAGTGCAGGTCCTGGAGAGACCCAGTACTTC.

The rearrangement joins TRBV3-1 to TRBJ1-2; D is perhaps TRBD1 (5 bases). This CDR3 spans 14 amino acids. V lost 2 bases, J lost 5 bases, and 12 bases lay in between. CDR1 is LGHDT and CDR2 is YNNKEL in the germline V gene (reference sequence). Written as DNA, the CDR3 is TGTGCCAGCAGCCAAAGAGGCAGGACATATGGCTACACCTTC. Amino acid sequence: CASSQRGRTYGYTF.

V and J are TRBV6-2 or TRBV6-3 and TRBJ2-1; 7 bases map to TRBD2. This CDR3 spans 16 amino acids. Losses at the gene ends were 2 bases for V and 9 bases for J; bases not matched to a gene: 13. Germline V gives CDR1 MNHEY, CDR2 SVGEGT. The CDR3 loop is CASSYLASAGVGEQFF. The CDR3 DNA reads as TGTGCCAGCAGTTACCTAGCTAGCGCGGGAGTGGGTGAGCAGTTCTTC.

The chain employs TRBV5-1 and TRBJ2-1; 7 positions match TRBD2. Germline CDR1 reads SGHRS; CDR2 reads YFSETQ. The CDR3 is made up of 17 amino acids. After removal of 0 bases from V and 6 bases from J, the junction contained 12 bases not matched to a gene. CDR3 residues: CASSLVGGSVVANEQFF. The CDR3 DNA sequence: TGCGCCAGCAGCTTGGTGGGGGGGAGCGTCGTCGCCAATGAGCAGTTCTTC.

This clonotype was seen at least ten times. The chain joins TRBV12-3 or TRBV12-4 to TRBJ1-2; D might be TRBD1 (6 bases). The CDR3 extends over 13 amino acids. The ends were cut back, 7 bases at V and 2 bases at J, with 11 bases in the middle. The CDR3 DNA follows: TGTGCCAGCACCCCGGGACAAAACTATGGCTACACCTTC. Its protein product is CASTPGQNYGYTF.

This clonotype was seen a single time. The V call is TRBV14, the J call TRBJ1-1; no definite D call. CDR3 length: 14 amino acids. The germline V and J ends were trimmed by 0 bases and 4 bases, with 9 bases remaining between them. From germline, CDR1 is SGHDN and CDR2 FVKESK. Written as DNA, the CDR3 is TGTGCCAGCAGCCAAGATCGGATAGTCACTGAAGCTTTCTTT. Its protein product is CASSQDRIVTEAFF. The full variable domain, completed using reference TRBV14 and TRBJ1-1, is EAGVTQFPSHSVIEKGQTVTLRCDPISGHDNLYWYRRVMGKEIKFLLHFVKESKQDESGMPNNRFLAERTGGTYSTLKVQPAELEDSGVYFCASSQDRIVTEAFFGQGTRLTVV.

This clonotype was observed a few times. V and J are TRBV9 and TRBJ2-7, with D maybe TRBD2 (7 bases). CDR1 and CDR2 from the germline V gene are SGDLS and YYNGEE. CDR3 size: 13 residues. V lost 4 bases and J 5 bases, leaving 13 bases between the germline ends. DNA for the CDR3: TGTGCCAGCAGCTCAGGCGGGGGCCACGAGCAGTACTTC. Residues: CASSSGGGHEQYF.

The CDR3 DNA reads as TGCGCCAGCAGGCCAAGGTATGGGGACCCTGAAGCTTTCTTT. This gives the protein CASRPRYGDPEAFF. This chain joins TRBV5-1 and TRBJ1-1, with D perhaps TRBD1 (5 bases). This CDR3 is built from 14 residues. Trimming left V 5 bases short and J 6 bases short, with 17 bases between. Germline CDR1 is SGHRS and CDR2 is YFSETQ.

Only a few counts were recorded for this clonotype. The chain uses TRBV25-1 and TRBJ2-3, with TRBD2 as a possible D gene (7 bases). The CDR3 consists of 16 residues. Deletions cut 1 base from V and 3 bases from J, with 14 bases between. Germline values: CDR1 MGHDK, CDR2 SYGVNS. CDR3 loop: CASSESQGLNTDTQYF. The CDR3 DNA reads as TGTGCCAGCAGTGAATCACAGGGACTAAATACAGATACGCAGTATTTT.

The CDR3 here is CSARRTGYEQYF. The CDR3 DNA is TGCAGTGCTAGAAGGACAGGATACGAGCAGTACTTC. V is TRBV20-1 and J is TRBJ2-7, with TRBD1 matching over 7 bases. The germline gives CDR1 DFQATT, CDR2 SNEGSKA (reference sequence). CDR3 size: 12 residues. V was pared by 2 bases and J by 4 bases, with 2 bases of the junction left unmatched.

The rearrangement uses TRBV27 and TRBJ2-5, with D tentatively TRBD1 or TRBD2 (5 bases each). The CDR3 extends over 11 amino acids. Trimming took off 6 bases at V and 12 bases at J, with 14 bases between the two ends. Germline assignment: CDR1 MNHEY and CDR2 SMNVEV (reference sequence). CDR3 residues: CASRGPGPEYF. The CDR3 DNA reads TGTGCCAGCAGGGGTCCGGGACCAGAGTACTTC.

The chain has TRBV18 and TRBJ1-2, with a weak D call TRBD1 (5 bases). Germline V gene lookup returns CDR1 KGHSH and CDR2 LQKENI. The CDR3 runs 15 residues. The V gene lost 0 bases and the J gene lost 4 bases, with 12 bases spanning the gap. This chain's CDR3 is CASSPPITGPYGYTF. The CDR3 DNA follows: TGTGCCAGCTCACCACCGATCACAGGCCCCTATGGCTACACCTTC. Full variable domain (rest looked up from reference TRBV18 and TRBJ1-2): NAGVMQNPRHLVRRRGQEARLRCSPMKGHSHVYWYRQLPEEGLKFMVYLQKENIIDESGMPKERFSAEFPKEGPSILRIQQVVRGDSAAYFCASSPPITGPYGYTFGSGTRLTVV.

The J gene is TRBJ2-3, the V gene TRBV30, with unresolved D. The ends were cut back, 5 bases at V and 0 bases at J, with 12 bases in the middle. The germline V gene has CDR1 GTSNPN and CDR2 SVGIG (reference sequence). The CDR3 runs 14 residues. CDR3 sequence (DNA): TGTGCCTGGTGTTTGGGGTCTAGCACAGATACGCAGTATTTT. It specifies CAWCLGSSTDTQYF.

This chain joins TRBV20-1 and TRBJ2-3, with a possible D match to TRBD2 (5 bases). The CDR3 contains 15 residues. V was clipped by 3 bases and J by 0 bases, with 13 bases between them. CDR1 is DFQATT, CDR2 SNEGSKA, per germline (reference sequence). The CDR3 loop is CSARSSGISTDTQYF. CDR3 in DNA: TGCAGTGCTAGGAGTTCGGGGATCAGCACAGATACGCAGTATTTT.

This clonotype was seen ten or more times. The chain is built from TRBV7-2 and TRBJ2-7; 7 nucleotides line up with TRBD2. This CDR3 is 15 amino acids long. Looked up from germline, CDR1 is SGHTA and CDR2 is FQGNSA. The V gene end was trimmed by 0 bases and the J gene end by 2 bases; junction bases not matched to a gene: 4. Here the CDR3 reads CASSLASGPTYEQYF. The DNA for the CDR3 is TGTGCCAGCAGCTTAGCTAGCGGGCCGACCTACGAGCAGTACTTC.

This clonotype was counted only a few times. The chain links TRBV25-1 to TRBJ1-2; possibly TRBD1 for D (6 bases). Germline V gene data show CDR1 as MGHDK and CDR2 as SYGVNS. The CDR3 sequence is 14 residues long. Trimming removed 6 bases at V and 6 bases at J, with 17 bases between. CDR3 protein: CASSEKSAGDGYTF. DNA of the CDR3: TGTGCCAGCAGCGAGAAATCGGCAGGGGATGGCTACACCTTC.

This clonotype was seen a few times. V is TRBV21-1 and J is TRBJ2-7; TRBD1 is the table's D call and was not checked against the DNA. TRBV21-1 is given as a pseudogene. CDR3 length: 21 residues. The CDR3 reads CASSPHRAYSGRSFAFHEQYF. The DNA of the CDR3 is TGTGCCAGCAGCCCCCACCGCGCCTATAGTGGCAGATCGTTCGCCTTTCACGAGCAGTACTTC.

This clonotype was observed at least ten times. This chain links TRBV7-2 with TRBJ2-3, with a tentative D call TRBD2 (6 bases). Germline CDR1 reads SGHTA; CDR2 reads FQGNSA. This CDR3 has 16 amino acids. Trimming shortened V by 0 bases and J by 2 bases, and 12 bases separated the two germline ends. CDR3 nucleotides: TGTGCCAGCAGCTTAGCGGGCGCTAGCGTCACAGATACGCAGTATTTT. Protein sequence: CASSLAGASVTDTQYF.

Notes on this clonotype: A read error is possible here, since a much larger clone lies one base away. The chain employs TRBV12-3 or TRBV12-4 and TRBJ2-7; D may be TRBD2 (6 bases). The CDR3 consists of 15 residues. The CDR3 loop reads CAGSLALGSSYEQYF. In nucleotides, the CDR3 is TGTGCCGGCAGCCTAGCGCTCGGCAGCTCCTACGAGCAGTACTTC.

The rearrangement uses TRBV11-1 and TRBJ2-7; TRBD2 matches 7 bases. Germline CDR1 is SGHAT and CDR2 is FQDESV (reference sequence). The CDR3 totals 13 residues. With V trimmed by 5 bases and J by 10 bases, 11 bases remained unmatched. CDR3 amino acids: CASSEGLVHSQYF. In nucleotides, the CDR3 is TGTGCCAGCAGCGAAGGACTAGTCCACAGTCAGTACTTC.